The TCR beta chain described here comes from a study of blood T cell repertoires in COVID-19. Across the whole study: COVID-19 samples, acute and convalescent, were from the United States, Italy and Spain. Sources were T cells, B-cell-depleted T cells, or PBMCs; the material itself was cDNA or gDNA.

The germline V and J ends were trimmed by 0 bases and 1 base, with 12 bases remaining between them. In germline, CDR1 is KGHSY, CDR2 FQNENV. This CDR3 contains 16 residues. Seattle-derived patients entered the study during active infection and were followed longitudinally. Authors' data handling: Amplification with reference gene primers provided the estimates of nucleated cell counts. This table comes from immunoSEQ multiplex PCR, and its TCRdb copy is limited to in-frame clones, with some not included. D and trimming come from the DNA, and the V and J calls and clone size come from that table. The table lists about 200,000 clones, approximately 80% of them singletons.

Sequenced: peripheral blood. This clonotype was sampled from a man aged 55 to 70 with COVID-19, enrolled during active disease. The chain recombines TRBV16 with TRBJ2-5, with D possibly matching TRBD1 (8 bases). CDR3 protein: CASSQSTGEGQETQYF. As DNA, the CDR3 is TGTGCCAGCAGCCAATCGACAGGGGAGGGCCAAGAGACCCAGTACTTC.